This TCR beta chain was obtained from a study of blood T cells in healthy people across ages. General study points: Unsorted PBMCs ruled out conclusive naive versus antigen-experienced comparison.

This clonotype was detected a few times. As yet, its antigen is unknown. With V trimmed by 6 bases and J by 7 bases, 16 bases remained unmatched. This CDR3 is built from 15 residues. CDR1 is SGDLS, CDR2 YYNGEE, per germline. A J-beta primer mix and a sample-barcoded 5' primer were used in a second PCR of roughly 6 to 11 cycles. Via MiXCR, TCRdb re-called the 5' RACE reads, giving one row per CDR3 protein. The table has over 1.5 million distinct CDR3 sequences, roughly 49% seen once. V gene TRBV9 combines with J gene TRBJ2-7, with 7 nucleotides matching TRBD1. The sample was blood. The sequence derives from a woman in her forties in good health. The CDR3 sequence is CASNRDSYSYSEQYF. For the CDR3, the DNA is TGTGCCAGCAACAGGGACAGTTACTCCTACAGTGAGCAGTACTTC.